One and the same sample provided the 16 T cell receptor beta chains below, sequenced in a study of T and B cells in COVID-19 patients. Blood genomic DNA input for TRB amplification was about 240-550 ng. Multiplex PCR with BIOMED2 TRB-A/B primer pools amplified TRB rearrangements. TCRdb analysed the multiplex PCR reads with MiXCR anew, one entry per CDR3 protein. The table lists fewer than 14,000 distinct CDR3 sequences, more than 30% of them singletons. The sample taken for sequencing was blood. All receptors derive from a human donor with active COVID-19.

This chain uses TRBV6-1 with TRBJ1-2, with D unresolved. Germline V gene sequence: CDR1 MNHNS, CDR2 SASEGT. V was clipped by 0 bases and J by 4 bases, with 12 bases between them. The CDR3 has 15 amino acids. CDR3 DNA: TGTGCCAGCAGTGAAGCAGGTCGAGCCCGCTATGGCTACACCTTC. Its protein product is CASSEAGRARYGYTF.

This clonotype qualifies as medium-sized. The chain carries TRBV29-1 and TRBJ2-5; TRBD1 agrees at 8 bases. CDR1 and CDR2 (germline): SQVTM, ANQGSEA. V lost 2 bases to trimming and J lost 5 bases; unmatched junction nucleotides: 7. This CDR3 is 14 amino acids long. The CDR3 DNA is TGCAGCGTTGAATCCCAGGGGGCCGGGGAGACCCAGTACTTC. Protein sequence: CSVESQGAGETQYF.

The sample holds one count of this clonotype. A much larger clone lies a single base off, so this may be a read error. V is TRBV5-6 and J is TRBJ2-1, with 8 bases lining up with TRBD2. The CDR3 extends over 14 amino acids. Germline V CDR1 and CDR2: SGHDT, YYEEEE. V gave up 2 bases and J gave up 10 bases; unmatched junction bases: 8. CDR3 residues: CASSFGTRAYEQFF. The CDR3 bases are TGTGCCAGCAGCTTTGGGACTAGGGCCTACGAGCAGTTCTTC.

The V call is TRBV24-1, the J call TRBJ1-5, with 8 bases lining up with TRBD1. Trimming took 4 bases from V and 4 from J; bases not matched to a gene: 2. Germline loops: CDR1 KGHDR, CDR2 SFDVKD. The CDR3 has 14 amino acids. CDR3 sequence: CATSDDRGNQPQHF. The DNA for the CDR3 is TGTGCCACCAGTGACGACAGGGGTAATCAGCCCCAGCATTTT.

A remark on this clonotype: A much larger clonotype is one base distant, so this may be a read error. This chain connects TRBV12-3 or TRBV12-4 to TRBJ2-3, with 13 positions matching TRBD2. The CDR3 sequence is 16 residues long. The CDR3 DNA sequence: TGTGCCAACAGTCTCGGACTAGCGGGGGGCACAGATACGCAGTATTTT. The encoded protein is CANSLGLAGGTDTQYF.

This chain's CDR3 is CSAPGTGGREQFF. As DNA, the CDR3 is TGCAGTGCTCCCGGGACAGGGGGCAGGGAGCAGTTCTTC. V and J are TRBV20-1 and TRBJ2-1; TRBD1 matches 12 bases. The CDR3 totals 13 residues. V lost 5 bases, J lost 10 bases, and 6 bases stayed unmatched. The germline CDR1 and CDR2 sequences are DFQATT and SNEGSKA (reference sequence).

This clonotype was found a few times. The V and J genes are TRBV6-1 and TRBJ1-2; D not certain. Trimming stripped 2 bases from V and 7 bases from J, with 8 bases between. Germline CDR1 reads MNHNS; CDR2 reads SASEGT. The length of the CDR3 is 12 residues. The CDR3 region is CASSEFGVGYTF. The CDR3 DNA is TGTGCCAGCAGTGAATTTGGGGTTGGCTACACCTTC.

The chain employs TRBV7-6 and TRBJ1-4, with 7 bases aligning to TRBD1. Trimming at V came to 5 bases and at J to 0 bases, leaving 9 bases not matched to a gene. CDR3 length equals 17 residues. CDR1 and CDR2 (germline): SGHVS, FNYEAQ. Here the CDR3 reads CASSLGTALATNEKLFF. The CDR3 DNA follows: TGTGCCAGCAGCCTAGGGACAGCGTTAGCAACTAATGAAAAACTGTTTTTT. Variable domain in full (rest from reference TRBV7-6 and TRBJ1-4): GAGVSQSPRYKVTKRGQDVALRCDPISGHVSLYWYRQALGQGPEFLTYFNYEAQQDKSGLPNDRFSAERPEGSISTLTIQRTEQRDSAMYRCASSLGTALATNEKLFFGSGTQLSVL.

The chain joins TRBV12-3 or TRBV12-4 to TRBJ2-3; 8 bases match TRBD2. V lost 5 bases and J lost 3; bases outside the gene matches: 7. CDR3 length: 15 amino acids. CDR3 sequence reads: CASSPRLAKTDTQYF. CDR3 coding DNA: TGTGCCAGCAGTCCCCGACTAGCGAAGACAGATACGCAGTATTTT.

In its sample, this clonotype was seen a few times. The chain has TRBV6-5 and TRBJ2-3; 12 bases match TRBD2. Germline lookup yields CDR1 MNHEY and CDR2 SVGAGI. The CDR3 has 15 amino acids. Trimming cost V 5 bases and J 6 bases; bases outside gene matches: 6. CDR3 residues: CASSTTSGGADTQYF. DNA of the CDR3: TGTGCCAGCAGTACGACTAGCGGGGGTGCGGATACGCAGTATTTT.

This clonotype has more than one count but fewer than ten. The J gene is TRBJ1-5, the V gene TRBV5-5; the D is unclear. Trimming stripped 6 bases from V and 0 bases from J, with 10 bases between. Germline assignment: CDR1 SGHKS and CDR2 YYEKEE (reference sequence). The CDR3 is 14 amino acids. CDR3 region: CASNQTLSNQPQHF. CDR3 DNA: TGTGCCAGCAACCAGACCCTTAGCAATCAGCCCCAGCATTTT.

This clonotype qualifies as medium-sized (0.01 to 0.1%). The chain links TRBV19 to TRBJ2-3; D gene unclear. CDR1 and CDR2 from the germline V gene are LNHDA and SQIVND (reference sequence). CDR3 length equals 14 residues. Trimming cost V 2 bases and J 7 bases, with 13 bases left between them. In DNA, the CDR3 is TGTGCCAGTAGTATAAGGACGGGCCGGAATACGCAGTATTTT. Protein product: CASSIRTGRNTQYF.

The J gene is TRBJ2-1, the V gene TRBV6-4; 10 bases are shared with TRBD1. CDR1 is MRHNA, CDR2 SNTAGT, per germline. The trim removed 5 bases at V and 6 bases at J, leaving 4 bases unmatched. The CDR3 runs 14 residues. The CDR3 reads CASSPRTGGNEQFF. The CDR3 nucleotides read TGTGCCAGCAGTCCACGGACAGGGGGCAATGAGCAGTTCTTC.

In this sample, this clonotype is medium-sized. The CDR3 loop reads CSVGTGTNEKLFF. The CDR3 region has the DNA TGCAGCGTTGGGACAGGGACTAATGAAAAACTGTTTTTT. The chain links TRBV29-1 to TRBJ1-4; 8 nucleotides agree with TRBD1. V lost 4 bases, J lost 2 bases, and 0 bases stayed unmatched. Germline loops: CDR1 SQVTM, CDR2 ANQGSEA. The CDR3 consists of 13 residues.

In this sample, this clonotype turned up a few times. This chain joins TRBV7-2 and TRBJ2-4; D is unclear. The CDR3 is 16 amino acids. Deletions cut 5 bases from V and 3 bases from J, with 17 bases between. In germline, CDR1 is SGHTA, CDR2 FQGNSA. CDR3 DNA: TGTGCCAGCAGCATGGCCCCAGGCTTATACAAAAACATTCAGTACTTC. Translation gives CASSMAPGLYKNIQYF.

The rearrangement links TRBV5-6 to TRBJ2-7; 13 bases map to TRBD2. Germline CDR1 is SGHDT and CDR2 is YYEEEE. The CDR3 runs 17 residues. J lost 1 base, V lost 0 bases, and 4 bases had no gene match. CDR3 in amino acids: CASSLEPGLAGSYEQYF. In DNA form, the CDR3 reads TGTGCCAGCAGCTTGGAGCCGGGACTAGCGGGGTCCTACGAGCAGTACTTC.